The sequence of this T cell receptor (beta chain) was determined in a study of long-term antiretroviral therapy in people with HIV. Investigators performed immunoSEQ version v3.0 at survey level. TCRdb's copy holds only in-frame clones and misses some; the assay was immunoSEQ multiplex PCR. The repertoire holds 20,000 to 25,000 clones, with approximately 86% as singletons. The CDR3 runs 15 residues. Trimming removed 3 bases at V and 0 bases at J, with 9 bases between. Per germline, CDR1 SGHRS and CDR2 YFSETQ. The specimen was unsorted PBMCs, collected 1.3 years after starting antiretroviral therapy. This TCR derives from a man between 60 and 75 years old with HIV. The chain joins TRBV5-1 to TRBJ2-2; no firm D call. The chain's CDR3 is CASSSAIANTGELFF. DNA of the CDR3: TGCGCCAGCAGCTCAGCGATTGCGAACACCGGGGAGCTGTTTTTT.